These 9 T cell receptor beta chains came from one sample sequenced in a study of response to subunit inactivated influenza vaccine. TCRdb re-derived calls from the RT-PCR reads in MiXCR, one entry per CDR3 protein. Of roughly 700,000 distinct CDR3 sequences in the sample, around 13% were seen once. Sequenced here: PBMCs from blood, sampled about 14 days before vaccination. Receptors were obtained from a man aged 45-65 years who received an inactivated influenza vaccine.

Here the CDR3 DNA reads TGCGCCAGCAGCGCCACTATCAGGGGGGAGACCCAGTACTTC. This sequence encodes CASSATIRGETQYF. This chain connects TRBV5-1 to TRBJ2-5; TRBD1 matches at 7 bases. V shed 4 bases, J shed 5 bases, and the junction held 8 bases outside the gene matches. This CDR3 contains 14 residues. The V gene's germline CDR1 is SGHRS and CDR2 YFSETQ.

This chain connects TRBV6-2 or TRBV6-3 to TRBJ2-2; D ambiguous. Per the germline V gene, CDR1 is MNHEY and CDR2 is SVGEGT. The V end was cut by 6 bases, the J end by 0 bases, with 8 bases between. The CDR3 loop spans 14 amino acids. CDR3 nucleotides: TGTGCCAGCAGGAGGATCTCGAACACCGGGGAGCTGTTTTTT. Translated, it gives CASRRISNTGELFF.

The sample holds a few counts of this clonotype. For the CDR3, the DNA is TGTGCCAGCAGCCCAGGGACAGGGGGAAATGAAAAACTGTTTTTT. This encodes CASSPGTGGNEKLFF. The chain recombines TRBV7-9 with TRBJ1-4; 11 bases match TRBD1. Germline trimming cut 5 bases from V and 5 bases from J; bases unmatched to any gene: 4. This CDR3 has 15 residues. CDR1 and CDR2 from the germline V gene are SEHNR and FQNEAQ (reference sequence).

At least ten counts were recorded for this clonotype. The rearrangement joins TRBV20-1 to TRBJ2-5; D possibly matches TRBD1 or TRBD2 (5 bases each). The CDR3 has 13 residues. Trimming removed 8 bases from V and 4 bases from J, with 17 bases in between. Germline CDR1 DFQATT, CDR2 SNEGSKA (reference sequence). The CDR3 reads CSTLHRGAETQYF. CDR3 DNA: TGCAGTACGTTACATAGGGGAGCAGAGACCCAGTACTTC.

The chain links TRBV9 to TRBJ2-1; TRBD2 aligns across 13 bases. The V gene's germline CDR1 is SGDLS and CDR2 YYNGEE. The CDR3 extends over 19 amino acids. Trimming took 0 bases from V and 4 from J; bases not matched to a gene: 10. In DNA form, the CDR3 reads TGTGCCAGCAGCGTAGGAGGAGGACTAGCGGGAGCGGTTTACAATGAGCAGTTCTTC. It specifies CASSVGGGLAGAVYNEQFF.

The CDR3 nucleotides are TGTGCCAGCAGCTTAAATTCGCCGGCCGCTGCGGGGGAGCTGTTTTTT. Translated: CASSLNSPAAAGELFF. The chain links TRBV7-2 to TRBJ2-2; D gene ambiguous. Germline loops: CDR1 SGHTA, CDR2 FQGNSA. The CDR3 totals 16 residues. V lost 2 bases to trimming and J lost 8 bases, with 18 bases between them.

The J gene is TRBJ2-5, the V gene TRBV29-1; 7 bases map to TRBD2. The trim removed 4 bases at V and 5 bases at J, leaving 10 bases unmatched. CDR3 length: 14 residues. Germline CDR1 is SQVTM and CDR2 is ANQGSEA. The CDR3 DNA sequence: TGCAGCGTTGCCCCCGGACTAGTTGGGGAGACCCAGTACTTC. Translating it yields CSVAPGLVGETQYF.

This clonotype was counted a few times. This rearrangement joins TRBV6-2 or TRBV6-3 to TRBJ2-3; D is unresolved. Trimming left V 0 bases short and J 11 bases short, with 9 bases between. Per the germline V gene, CDR1 is MNHEY and CDR2 is SVGEGT. The CDR3 covers 12 residues. CDR3: CASSYSGGWQYF. The DNA of the CDR3 is TGTGCCAGCAGTTACTCTGGCGGCTGGCAGTATTTT.

This clonotype has more than one count but fewer than ten. The rearrangement uses TRBV29-1 and TRBJ2-7; D not resolved. V gave up 7 bases and J gave up 3 bases, with 13 bases separating them. This CDR3 comprises 12 residues. Germline CDR1 reads SQVTM; CDR2 reads ANQGSEA. The CDR3, as DNA: TGCAGCGCTCGCTCAGGAGTCTACGAGCAGTACTTC. Amino acid sequence: CSARSGVYEQYF.